This T cell receptor beta chain was observed in a study of T cell repertoires in breast cancer. The expanded emulsion RT-PCR method captured paired alpha and beta chains from CD8+ T cells. The CDR3 sequence is 14 residues long. Germline values: CDR1 MNHEY, CDR2 SMNVEV (reference sequence). V lost 1 base, J lost 8 bases, and 9 bases lay in between. During the second nested PCR, blocking oligonucleotides suppressed genes that were not paired. TCRdb itself ran the emulsion pairing reads through MiXCR, one entry per CDR3 protein. The sample holds about 40,000 distinct CDR3 sequences, 35% to 50% seen once.

The chain has TRBV27 and TRBJ1-6; no clear D gene. The sequenced sample consisted of CD8+ T cells. The sequence was obtained from a pool of human donors with breast cancer or a healthy control (not recorded which). In DNA, the CDR3 is TGTGCCAGCAGTTTATTCAAGGGATATTCACCCCTCCACTTT. Residues: CASSLFKGYSPLHF.